One and the same sample provided the 6 T cell receptor beta chains below, sequenced in a study of cytomegalovirus exposure and HLA in healthy donors. The PCR ran on 60 Vbeta and 13 Jbeta primers. The data were produced by immunoSEQ multiplex PCR, yet TCRdb's version contains in-frame clones alone and is incomplete. The sample has 150,000 to 200,000 clones; 70% to 90% are singletons. Specimen: PBMCs. The source of these receptors is a woman aged 18 to 35 in good health and CMV-seronegative.

The chain uses TRBV5-1 and TRBJ1-3; the D is unclear. The germline V gene has CDR1 SGHRS and CDR2 YFSETQ. The ends were cut back, 1 base at V and 0 bases at J, with 11 bases in the middle. The CDR3 is 16 amino acids. The CDR3, as DNA: TGCGCCAGCAGCTTGTATCGGGGAGACTCTGGAAACACCATATATTTT. It specifies CASSLYRGDSGNTIYF.

Only a few counts were recorded for this clone. The J gene is TRBJ2-7, the V gene TRBV6-6; 13 nucleotides line up with TRBD2. There are 15 residues in the CDR3. V was clipped by 6 bases and J by 7 bases; unmatched bases: 9. The germline CDR1 and CDR2 sequences are MNHNY and SVGAGI (reference sequence). The CDR3 bases are TGTGCCAGCAGCCTCACTAGCGGGAGGGCCCGGGAGCAGTACTTC. Translation gives CASSLTSGRAREQYF.

V usage is TRBV28 and J usage is TRBJ2-2; 8 bases fit TRBD1. The CDR3 extends over 16 amino acids. Unmatched junction bases numbered 12, after V lost 5 bases and J lost 7 bases. Germline loops: CDR1 MDHEN, CDR2 SYDVKM. The CDR3 DNA reads as TGTGCCAGCAGTCCTCTCGGACAGGGCGAGGGCGGGGAGCTGTTTTTT. Residues: CASSPLGQGEGGELFF.

This clone has just one count. The chain uses TRBV14 and TRBJ2-7; 9 bases align to TRBD1. This CDR3 is built from 16 residues. Trimming removed 6 bases from V and 1 base from J; junction bases left unmatched: 10. Germline V gene data show CDR1 as SGHDN and CDR2 as FVKESK. For the CDR3, the DNA is TGTGCCAGCAGGATATGGGACAGGGAAGAGTCCTACGAGCAGTACTTC. Translating it yields CASRIWDREESYEQYF.

This rearrangement joins TRBV11-3 to TRBJ1-4; possibly TRBD1 for D (6 bases). The V gene's germline CDR1 is SGHNT and CDR2 YENEEA. The CDR3 spans 16 residues. V shed 5 bases and J shed 5 bases, with 18 bases lying between them. DNA for the CDR3: TGTGCCAGCAGCATCGGACAGCCCGGCCAGAATGAAAAACTGTTTTTT. Protein sequence: CASSIGQPGQNEKLFF.

The chain is built from TRBV30 and TRBJ1-6; D call uncertain. The CDR3 has 14 amino acids. The germline CDR1 and CDR2 sequences are GTSNPN and SVGIG (reference sequence). Trimming removed 4 bases from V and 6 bases from J, with 13 bases in between. The CDR3: CAWNGGYTNSPLHF. The CDR3 DNA follows: TGTGCCTGGAACGGCGGGTATACTAATTCACCCCTCCACTTT.